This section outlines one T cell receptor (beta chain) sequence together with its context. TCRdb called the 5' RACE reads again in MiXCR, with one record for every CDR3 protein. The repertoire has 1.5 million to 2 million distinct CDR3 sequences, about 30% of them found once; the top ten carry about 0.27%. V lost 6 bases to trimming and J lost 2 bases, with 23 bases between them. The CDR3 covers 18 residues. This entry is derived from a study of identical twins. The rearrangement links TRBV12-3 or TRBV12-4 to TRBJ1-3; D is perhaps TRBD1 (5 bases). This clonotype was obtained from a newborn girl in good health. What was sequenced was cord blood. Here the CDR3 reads CASSPSLGGGFTGNTIYF. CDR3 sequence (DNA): TGTGCCAGCAGCCCATCGCTTGGGGGGGGATTCACTGGAAACACCATATATTTT.